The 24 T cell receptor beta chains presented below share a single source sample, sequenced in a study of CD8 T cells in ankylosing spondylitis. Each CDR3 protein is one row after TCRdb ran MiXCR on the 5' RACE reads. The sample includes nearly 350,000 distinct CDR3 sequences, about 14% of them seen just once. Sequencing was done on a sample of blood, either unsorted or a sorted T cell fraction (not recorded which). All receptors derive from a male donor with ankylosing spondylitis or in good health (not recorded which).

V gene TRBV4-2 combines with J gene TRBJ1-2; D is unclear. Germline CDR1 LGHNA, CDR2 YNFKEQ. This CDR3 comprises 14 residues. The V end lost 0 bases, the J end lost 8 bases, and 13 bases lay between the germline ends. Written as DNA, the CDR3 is TGTGCCAGCAGCCAAGATGGGAGGGTCGAGGGCTACACCTTC. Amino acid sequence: CASSQDGRVEGYTF.

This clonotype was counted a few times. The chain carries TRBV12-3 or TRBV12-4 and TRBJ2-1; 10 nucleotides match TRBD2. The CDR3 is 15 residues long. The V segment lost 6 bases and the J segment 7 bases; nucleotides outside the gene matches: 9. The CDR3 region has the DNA TGTGCCAGCAGGATAGCGGGGGGTGAGGGAAATGAGCAGTTCTTC. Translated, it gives CASRIAGGEGNEQFF.

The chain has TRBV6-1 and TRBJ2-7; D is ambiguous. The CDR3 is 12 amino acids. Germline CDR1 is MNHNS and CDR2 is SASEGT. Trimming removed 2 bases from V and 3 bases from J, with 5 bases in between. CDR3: CASSERYYEQYF. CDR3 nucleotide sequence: TGTGCCAGCAGTGAACGCTACTACGAGCAGTACTTC.

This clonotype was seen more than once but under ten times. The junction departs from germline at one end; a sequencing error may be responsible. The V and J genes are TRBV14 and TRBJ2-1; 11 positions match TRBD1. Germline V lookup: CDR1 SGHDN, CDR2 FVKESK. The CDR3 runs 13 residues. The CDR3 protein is CASSQSGTGGSVF. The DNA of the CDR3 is TGTGCCAGCAGCCAATCCGGGACAGGGGGTTCGGTCTTC.

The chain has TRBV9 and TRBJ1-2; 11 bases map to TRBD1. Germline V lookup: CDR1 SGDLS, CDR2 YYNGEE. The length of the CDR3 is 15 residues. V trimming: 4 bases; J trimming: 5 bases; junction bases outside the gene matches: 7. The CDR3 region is CASSSRDRGTYGYTF. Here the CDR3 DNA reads TGTGCCAGCAGCTCCCGGGACAGGGGGACGTATGGCTACACCTTC.

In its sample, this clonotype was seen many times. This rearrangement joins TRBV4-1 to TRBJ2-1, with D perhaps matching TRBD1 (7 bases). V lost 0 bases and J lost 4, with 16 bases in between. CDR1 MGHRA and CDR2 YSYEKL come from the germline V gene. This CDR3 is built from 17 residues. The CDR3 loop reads CASSQDSGQEPYNEQFF. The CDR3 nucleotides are TGCGCCAGCAGCCAAGATAGCGGACAGGAGCCTTACAATGAGCAGTTCTTC.

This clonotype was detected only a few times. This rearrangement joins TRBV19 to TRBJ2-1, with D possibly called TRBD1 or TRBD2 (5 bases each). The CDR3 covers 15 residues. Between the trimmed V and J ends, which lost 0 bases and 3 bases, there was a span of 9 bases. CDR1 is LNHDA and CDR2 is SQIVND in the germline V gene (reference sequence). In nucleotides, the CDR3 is TGTGCCAGTAGTATAGATCGGGGCATCTACAATGAGCAGTTCTTC. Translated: CASSIDRGIYNEQFF.

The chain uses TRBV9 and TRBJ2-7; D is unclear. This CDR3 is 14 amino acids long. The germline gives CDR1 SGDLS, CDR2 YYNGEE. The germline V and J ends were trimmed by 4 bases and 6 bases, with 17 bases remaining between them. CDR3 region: CASSITAVSSEQYF. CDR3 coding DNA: TGTGCCAGCAGCATTACAGCTGTATCGAGCGAGCAGTACTTC. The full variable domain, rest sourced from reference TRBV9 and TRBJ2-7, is DSGVTQTPKHLITATGQRVTLRCSPRSGDLSVYWYQQSLDQGLQFLIQYYNGEERAKGNILERFSAQQFPDLHSELNLSSLELGDSALYFCASSITAVSSEQYFGPGTRLTVT.

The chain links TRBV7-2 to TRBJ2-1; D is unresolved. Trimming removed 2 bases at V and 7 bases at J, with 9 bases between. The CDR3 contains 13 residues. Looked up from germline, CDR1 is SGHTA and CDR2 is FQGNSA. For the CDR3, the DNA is TGTGCCAGCAGCTTAAGGTGGCAAAATGAGCAGTTCTTC. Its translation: CASSLRWQNEQFF.

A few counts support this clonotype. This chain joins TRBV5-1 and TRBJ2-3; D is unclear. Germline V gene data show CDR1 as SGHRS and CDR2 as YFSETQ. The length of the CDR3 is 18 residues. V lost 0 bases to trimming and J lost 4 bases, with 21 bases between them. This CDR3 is CASSLGAAVSLRADTQYF. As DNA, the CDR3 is TGCGCCAGCAGCTTGGGAGCTGCGGTCTCCCTTCGGGCAGATACGCAGTATTTT.

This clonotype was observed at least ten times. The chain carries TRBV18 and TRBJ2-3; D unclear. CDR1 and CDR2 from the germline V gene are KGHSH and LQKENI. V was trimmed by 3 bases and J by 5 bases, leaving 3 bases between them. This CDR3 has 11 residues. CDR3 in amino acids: CASSPKDTQYF. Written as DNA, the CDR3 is TGTGCCAGCTCACCCAAAGATACGCAGTATTTT.

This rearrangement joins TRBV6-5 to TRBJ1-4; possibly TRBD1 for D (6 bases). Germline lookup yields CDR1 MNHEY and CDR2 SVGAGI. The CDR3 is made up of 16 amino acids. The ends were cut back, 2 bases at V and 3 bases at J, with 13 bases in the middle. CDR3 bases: TGTGCCAGCAGTTACAGCCCACAGGGAGCTAATGAAAAACTGTTTTTT. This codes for CASSYSPQGANEKLFF.

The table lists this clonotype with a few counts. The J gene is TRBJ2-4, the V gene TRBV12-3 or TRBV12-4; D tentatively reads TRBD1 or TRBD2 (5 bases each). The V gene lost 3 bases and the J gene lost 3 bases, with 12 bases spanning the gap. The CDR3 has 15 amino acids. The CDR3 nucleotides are TGTGCCAGCAGTTTGGAGAGGGGTGGCAAAAACATTCAGTACTTC. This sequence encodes CASSLERGGKNIQYF.

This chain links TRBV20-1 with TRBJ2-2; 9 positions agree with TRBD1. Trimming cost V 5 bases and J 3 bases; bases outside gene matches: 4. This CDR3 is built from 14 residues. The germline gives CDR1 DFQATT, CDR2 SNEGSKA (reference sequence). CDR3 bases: TGCAGTGCTTCTGACAGGGGGTACACCGGGGAGCTGTTTTTT. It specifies CSASDRGYTGELFF.

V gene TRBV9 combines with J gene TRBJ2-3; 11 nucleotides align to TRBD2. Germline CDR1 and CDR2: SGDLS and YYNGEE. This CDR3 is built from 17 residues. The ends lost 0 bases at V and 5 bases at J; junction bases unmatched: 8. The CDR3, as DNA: TGTGCCAGCAGCGTAGCAGAAACTAGCGGGAGTGGAGATACGCAGTATTTT. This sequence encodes CASSVAETSGSGDTQYF.

As DNA, the CDR3 is TGTGCTAGTGGTTTGGTGGGGGTGCGAGGGAATATCAATGAGCAGTTCTTC. This sequence encodes CASGLVGVRGNINEQFF. The rearrangement joins TRBV12-5 to TRBJ2-1, with D perhaps being TRBD1 or TRBD2 (5 bases each). V was pared by 0 bases and J by 6 bases, with 18 bases between. The CDR3 runs 17 residues. Germline CDR1 and CDR2: LGHNT and FRNRAP.

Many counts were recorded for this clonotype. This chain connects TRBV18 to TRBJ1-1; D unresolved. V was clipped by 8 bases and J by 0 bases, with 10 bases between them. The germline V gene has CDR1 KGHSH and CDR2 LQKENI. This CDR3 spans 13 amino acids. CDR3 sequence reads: CASSPDMNTEAFF. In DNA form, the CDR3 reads TGTGCCAGCAGCCCAGACATGAACACTGAAGCTTTCTTT.

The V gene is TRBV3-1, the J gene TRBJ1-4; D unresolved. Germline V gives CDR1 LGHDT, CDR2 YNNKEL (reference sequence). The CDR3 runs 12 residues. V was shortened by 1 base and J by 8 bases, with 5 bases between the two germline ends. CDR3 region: CASSQVTEKLFF. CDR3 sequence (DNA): TGTGCCAGCAGCCAAGTGACGGAAAAACTGTTTTTT.

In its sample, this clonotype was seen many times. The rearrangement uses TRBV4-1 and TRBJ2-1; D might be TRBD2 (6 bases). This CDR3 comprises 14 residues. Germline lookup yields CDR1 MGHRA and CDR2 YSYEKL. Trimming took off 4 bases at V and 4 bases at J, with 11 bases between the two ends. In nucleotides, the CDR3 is TGCGCCAGCAGCCGGAATGGGGGGTACAATGAGCAGTTCTTC. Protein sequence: CASSRNGGYNEQFF.

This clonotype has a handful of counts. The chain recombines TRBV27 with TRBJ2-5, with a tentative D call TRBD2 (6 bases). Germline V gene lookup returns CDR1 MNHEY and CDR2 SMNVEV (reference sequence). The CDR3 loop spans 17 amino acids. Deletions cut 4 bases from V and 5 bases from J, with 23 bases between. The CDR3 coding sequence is TGTGCCAGCAGTTCCGTCGGGACTGTCGGGTCCCGGGAGACCCAGTACTTC. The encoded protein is CASSSVGTVGSRETQYF.

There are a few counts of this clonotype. The CDR3 loop reads CASSWGKRGPINNEQFF. CDR3 DNA sequence: TGTGCCAGCAGCTGGGGGAAGCGGGGGCCTATCAACAATGAGCAGTTCTTC. The chain combines TRBV7-9 with TRBJ2-1; 8 nucleotides align to TRBD2. The V gene's germline CDR1 is SEHNR and CDR2 FQNEAQ (reference sequence). The CDR3 covers 17 residues. V was pared by 4 bases and J by 5 bases, with 13 bases of the junction left unmatched.

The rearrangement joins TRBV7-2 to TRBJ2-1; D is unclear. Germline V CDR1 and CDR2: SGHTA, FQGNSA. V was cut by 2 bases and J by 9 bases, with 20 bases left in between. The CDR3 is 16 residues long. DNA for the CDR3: TGTGCCAGCAGCTTATCTTTCTCCCTTCCCTTGTCTGAGCAGTTCTTC. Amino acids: CASSLSFSLPLSEQFF. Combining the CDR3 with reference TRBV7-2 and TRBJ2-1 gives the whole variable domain GAGVSQSPSNKVTEKGKDVELRCDPISGHTALYWYRQSLGQGLEFLIYFQGNSAPDKSGLPSDRFSAERTGGSVSTLTIQRTQQEDSAVYLCASSLSFSLPLSEQFFGPGTRLTVL.

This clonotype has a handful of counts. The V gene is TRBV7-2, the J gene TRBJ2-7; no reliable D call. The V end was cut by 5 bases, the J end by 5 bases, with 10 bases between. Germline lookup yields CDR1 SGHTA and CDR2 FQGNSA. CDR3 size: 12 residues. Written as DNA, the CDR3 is TGTGCCAGCAGCCCATACCCGGACGAGCAGTACTTC. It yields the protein CASSPYPDEQYF. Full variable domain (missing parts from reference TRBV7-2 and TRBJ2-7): GAGVSQSPSNKVTEKGKDVELRCDPISGHTALYWYRQSLGQGLEFLIYFQGNSAPDKSGLPSDRFSAERTGGSVSTLTIQRTQQEDSAVYLCASSPYPDEQYFGPGTRLTVT.

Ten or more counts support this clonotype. In DNA form, the CDR3 reads TGTGCCAGCAGCCTCGGTAGCGGGGGAGCAGATACGCAGTATTTT. It translates to CASSLGSGGADTQYF. V is TRBV12-3 or TRBV12-4 and J is TRBJ2-3, with TRBD2 matching over 9 bases. CDR3 length: 15 amino acids. Trimming took 6 bases from V and 4 from J; bases not matched to a gene: 8.